This T cell receptor (beta chain) is from a study of shared clonotypes between healthy human individuals. Germline V gives CDR1 SGHAT, CDR2 FQDESV (reference sequence). The J segment lost 5 bases and the V segment lost 5 bases, leaving 10 bases of the junction unmatched. There are 16 residues in the CDR3. Donors included only healthy HIV-negative adults lacking recent acute infections or vaccinations. Some clones are missing from TCRdb's copy, which holds only in-frame ones; the method was immunoSEQ multiplex PCR. The sample includes some 380,000 clones, about 96% seen only once; the top ten take about 0.32%. Comment on this clone: Its antigen is still unknown.

General study results and limits: The generation probabilities recorded for non-shared clonotypes fell below those of clonotypes shared by all four donors. Of the naive CD4 clonotypes, approximately 5% were shared across several donors.

The sequence was obtained from a young man in good health. Sequencing input: memory CD8+ T cells sorted from blood. The subset is: CD45RO+ cells pooled with CCR7-negative TemRA cells. V usage is TRBV11-1 and J usage is TRBJ2-1, with 9 bases that match TRBD1. This CDR3 reads CASSMYNRGRDNEQFF. The CDR3 DNA is TGTGCCAGCAGCATGTATAACAGGGGGCGCGACAATGAGCAGTTCTTC.